The clone carrying this TCR beta chain was seen ten or more times. This entry is derived from a study of T cells in Graves' hyperthyroidism and ophthalmopathy. Study context: Prior to any treatment, at the point of initial diagnosis, peripheral blood was collected.

RNA transcripts provided the source from which TCR beta CDR3 regions were amplified. The TCR CDR3 was amplified in a first-round RT-PCR using the HTBI primer set. TCRdb independently ran MiXCR on the multiplex PCR reads; one entry per CDR3 protein. The sample records 500,000 to 650,000 distinct CDR3 sequences, 15% to 20% being singletons. This CDR3 contains 17 residues. V gave up 0 bases and J gave up 3 bases; unmatched junction bases: 10. The germline V gene encodes CDR1 MNHEY and CDR2 SVGAGI. The sample was blood. The receptor was isolated from a woman under 30 with Graves' ophthalmopathy. V gene TRBV6-5 combines with J gene TRBJ1-2; 7 bases agree with TRBD1. The CDR3: CASSYSTAGTAYYGYTF. In DNA form, the CDR3 reads TGTGCCAGCAGTTACTCCACTGCCGGGACAGCATACTATGGCTACACCTTC.